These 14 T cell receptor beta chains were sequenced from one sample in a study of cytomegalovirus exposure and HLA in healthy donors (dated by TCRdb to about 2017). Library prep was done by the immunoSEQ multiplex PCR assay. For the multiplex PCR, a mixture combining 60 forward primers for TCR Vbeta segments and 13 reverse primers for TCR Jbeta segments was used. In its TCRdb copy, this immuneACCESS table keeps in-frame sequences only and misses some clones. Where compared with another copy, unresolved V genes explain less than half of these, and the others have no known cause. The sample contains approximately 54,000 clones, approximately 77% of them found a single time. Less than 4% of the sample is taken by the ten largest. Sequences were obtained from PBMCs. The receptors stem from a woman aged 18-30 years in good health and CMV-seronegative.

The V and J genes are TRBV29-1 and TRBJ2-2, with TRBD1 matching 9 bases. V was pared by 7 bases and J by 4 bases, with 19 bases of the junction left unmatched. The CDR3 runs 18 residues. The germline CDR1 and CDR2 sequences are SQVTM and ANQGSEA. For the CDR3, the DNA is TGCAGCGCCCGATACACGTCACAGGGGGCGCGAGGCACCGGGGAGCTGTTTTTT. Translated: CSARYTSQGARGTGELFF.

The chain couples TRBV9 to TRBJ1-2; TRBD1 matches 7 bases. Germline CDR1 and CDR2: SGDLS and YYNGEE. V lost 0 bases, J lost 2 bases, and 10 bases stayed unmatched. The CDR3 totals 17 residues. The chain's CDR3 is CASSVAPTGLENYGYTF. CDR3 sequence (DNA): TGTGCCAGCAGCGTAGCCCCGACAGGGCTCGAGAACTATGGCTACACCTTC.

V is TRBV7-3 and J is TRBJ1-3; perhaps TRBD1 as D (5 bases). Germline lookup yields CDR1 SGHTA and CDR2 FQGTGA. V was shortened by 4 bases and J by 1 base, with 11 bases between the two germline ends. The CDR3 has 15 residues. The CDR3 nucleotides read TGTGCCAGCAGCTCACAAACAGGATCTGGAAACACCATATATTTT. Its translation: CASSSQTGSGNTIYF.

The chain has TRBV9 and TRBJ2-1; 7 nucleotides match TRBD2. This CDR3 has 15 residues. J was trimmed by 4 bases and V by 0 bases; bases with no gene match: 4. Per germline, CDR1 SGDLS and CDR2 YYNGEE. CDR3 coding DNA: TGTGCCAGCAGCGTAGAGGGACTAAAATACAATGAGCAGTTCTTC. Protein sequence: CASSVEGLKYNEQFF. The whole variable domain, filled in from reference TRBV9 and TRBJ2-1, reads DSGVTQTPKHLITATGQRVTLRCSPRSGDLSVYWYQQSLDQGLQFLIQYYNGEERAKGNILERFSAQQFPDLHSELNLSSLELGDSALYFCASSVEGLKYNEQFFGPGTRLTVL.

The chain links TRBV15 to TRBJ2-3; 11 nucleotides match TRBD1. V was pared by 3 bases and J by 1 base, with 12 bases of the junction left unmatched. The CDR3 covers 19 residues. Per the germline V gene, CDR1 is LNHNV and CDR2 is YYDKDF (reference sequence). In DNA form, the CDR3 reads TGTGCCACCAGCAGGTCCCAACTGGGACAGGGGGTACGCACAGATACGCAGTATTTT. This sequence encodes CATSRSQLGQGVRTDTQYF.

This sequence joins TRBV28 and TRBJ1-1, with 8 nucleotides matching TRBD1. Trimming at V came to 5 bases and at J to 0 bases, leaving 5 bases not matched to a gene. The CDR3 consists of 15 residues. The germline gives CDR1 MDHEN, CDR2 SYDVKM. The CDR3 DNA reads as TGTGCCAGCAGTCCTCGGACAGGGTTGAACACTGAAGCTTTCTTT. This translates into CASSPRTGLNTEAFF.

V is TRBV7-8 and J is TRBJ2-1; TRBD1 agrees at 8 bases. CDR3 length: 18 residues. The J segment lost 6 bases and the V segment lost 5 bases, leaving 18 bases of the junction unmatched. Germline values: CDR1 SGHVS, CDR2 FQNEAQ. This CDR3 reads CASSGTPRRDRPLNEQFF. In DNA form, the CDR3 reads TGTGCCAGCAGCGGGACCCCCCGCCGGGACAGGCCTCTCAATGAGCAGTTCTTC.

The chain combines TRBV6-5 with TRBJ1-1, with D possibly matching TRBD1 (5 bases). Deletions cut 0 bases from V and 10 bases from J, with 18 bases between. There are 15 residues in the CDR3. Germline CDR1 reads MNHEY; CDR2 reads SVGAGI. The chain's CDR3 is CASSYSIGQGWGAFF. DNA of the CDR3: TGTGCCAGCAGTTACTCGATCGGGCAGGGCTGGGGAGCTTTCTTT.

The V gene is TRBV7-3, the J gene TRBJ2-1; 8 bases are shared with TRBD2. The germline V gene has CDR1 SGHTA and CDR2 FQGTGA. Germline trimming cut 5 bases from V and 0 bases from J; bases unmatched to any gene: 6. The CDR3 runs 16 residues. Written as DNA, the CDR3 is TGTGCCAGCAGCCCGCTCGCGGGGGGCTCCTACAATGAGCAGTTCTTC. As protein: CASSPLAGGSYNEQFF.

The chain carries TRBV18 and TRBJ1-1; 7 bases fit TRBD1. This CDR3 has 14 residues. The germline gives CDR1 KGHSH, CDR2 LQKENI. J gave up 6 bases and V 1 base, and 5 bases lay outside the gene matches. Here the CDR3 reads CASSPRQGEAEAFF. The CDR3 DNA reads TGTGCCAGCTCACCACGGCAGGGGGAGGCTGAAGCTTTCTTT.

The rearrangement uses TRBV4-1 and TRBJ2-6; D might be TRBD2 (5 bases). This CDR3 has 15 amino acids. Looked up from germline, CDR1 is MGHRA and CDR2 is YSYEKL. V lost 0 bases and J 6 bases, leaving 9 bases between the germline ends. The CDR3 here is CASSQERTVANVLTF. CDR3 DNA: TGCGCCAGCAGCCAAGAGCGGACTGTGGCCAACGTCCTGACTTTC.

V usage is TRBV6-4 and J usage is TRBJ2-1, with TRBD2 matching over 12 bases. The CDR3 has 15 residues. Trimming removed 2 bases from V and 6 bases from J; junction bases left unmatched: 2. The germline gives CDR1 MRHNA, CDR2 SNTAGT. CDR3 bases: TGTGCCAGCAGTGACCTAGCGGGAGGGCCCAATGAGCAGTTCTTC. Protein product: CASSDLAGGPNEQFF.

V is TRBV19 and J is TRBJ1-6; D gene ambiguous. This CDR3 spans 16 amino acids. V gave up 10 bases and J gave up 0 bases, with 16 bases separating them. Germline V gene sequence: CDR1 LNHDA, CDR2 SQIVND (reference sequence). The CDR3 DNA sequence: TGTGCCACCCGCCTGGCAAGGAGCTCCTATAATTCACCCCTCCACTTT. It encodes CATRLARSSYNSPLHF.

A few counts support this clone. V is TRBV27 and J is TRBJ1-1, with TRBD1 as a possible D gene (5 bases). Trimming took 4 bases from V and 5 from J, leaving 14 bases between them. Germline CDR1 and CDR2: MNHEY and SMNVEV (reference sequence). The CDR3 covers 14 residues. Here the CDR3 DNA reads TGTGCCAGCAGTTCGTGGGGGGGGGAGACTGAAGCTTTCTTT. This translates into CASSSWGGETEAFF.